This T cell receptor (beta chain) was recorded in a study of Ad26.COV2.S vaccination and SARS-CoV-2 variants. Study-wide context: Donor was one of the participants in the Ad26.COV2.S arm of the COV1001 trial. In the study, Ad26.COV2.S was injected intramuscularly once, or twice 56 days apart. Study-level findings and limits: Non-spike TCR breadth was similar in vaccine and placebo recipients.

On this clone itself: Its target is unknown.

The treatment here: some 19 received Ad26.COV2.S at low or high dose, single or two shots; about 5 received placebo; per-sample allocation not given. Sampling happened 63 days after the first vaccine or placebo injection. The individual, an adult aged 18-55 years, was a donor in Boston. The repertoire was sequenced with immunoSEQ multiplex PCR; TCRdb's copy has only in-frame clones and lacks some. This table has around 380,000 clones, 70% to 90% appearing once. Between the trimmed V and J ends, which lost 2 bases and 3 bases, there was a span of 13 bases. Germline CDR1 reads MGHDK; CDR2 reads SYGVNS. This CDR3 contains 15 residues.

The starting material was peripheral blood, obtained in a trial of Ad26.COV2.S vaccine versus placebo. This clonotype was obtained from a person between 18 and 65 years old who received the Ad26.COV2.S COVID-19 vaccine or a placebo. The chain combines TRBV25-1 with TRBJ1-1; D might be TRBD1 (5 bases). The DNA of the CDR3 is TGTGCCAGCAGTGAACAGGGAGTTACGGACACTGAAGCTTTCTTT. This gives the protein CASSEQGVTDTEAFF.